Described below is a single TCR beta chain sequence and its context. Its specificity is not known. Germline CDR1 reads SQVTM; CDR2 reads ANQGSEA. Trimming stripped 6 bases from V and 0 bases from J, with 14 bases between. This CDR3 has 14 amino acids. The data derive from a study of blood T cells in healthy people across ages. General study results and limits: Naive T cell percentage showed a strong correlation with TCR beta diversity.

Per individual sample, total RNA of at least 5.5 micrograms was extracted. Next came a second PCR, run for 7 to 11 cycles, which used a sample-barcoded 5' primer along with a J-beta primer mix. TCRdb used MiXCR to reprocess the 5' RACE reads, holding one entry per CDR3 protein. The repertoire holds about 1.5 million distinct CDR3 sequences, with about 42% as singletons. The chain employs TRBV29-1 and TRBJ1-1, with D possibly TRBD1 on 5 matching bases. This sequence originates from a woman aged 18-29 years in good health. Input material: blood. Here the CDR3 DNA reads TGCAGCGTGGCCATACAGGCTATGAACACTGAAGCTTTCTTT. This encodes CSVAIQAMNTEAFF.